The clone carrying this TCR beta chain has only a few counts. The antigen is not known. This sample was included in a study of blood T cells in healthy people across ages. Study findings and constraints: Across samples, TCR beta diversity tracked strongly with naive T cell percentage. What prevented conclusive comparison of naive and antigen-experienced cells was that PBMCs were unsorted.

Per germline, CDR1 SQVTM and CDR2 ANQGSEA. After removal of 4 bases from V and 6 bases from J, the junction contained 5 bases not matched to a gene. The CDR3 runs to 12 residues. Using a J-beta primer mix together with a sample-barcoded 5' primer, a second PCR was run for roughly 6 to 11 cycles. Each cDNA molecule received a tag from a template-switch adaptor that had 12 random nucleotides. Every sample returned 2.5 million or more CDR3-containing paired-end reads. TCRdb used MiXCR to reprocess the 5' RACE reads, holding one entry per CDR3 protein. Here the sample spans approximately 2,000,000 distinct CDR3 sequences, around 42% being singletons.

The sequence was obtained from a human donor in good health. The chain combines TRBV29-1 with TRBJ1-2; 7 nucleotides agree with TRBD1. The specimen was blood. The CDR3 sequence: CSVGDREDGYTF. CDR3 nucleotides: TGCAGCGTTGGAGACAGGGAGGATGGCTACACCTTC.